What follows are 30 T cell receptor beta chains derived from one specimen sequenced in a study of radiotherapy plus CTLA-4 blockade in lung cancer. The method was immunoSEQ multiplex PCR; TCRdb's version includes in-frame clones alone and lacks a portion of them. The data hold roughly 100,000 clones, with 70% to 90% observed a single time. The starting material was peripheral blood, obtained from a patient treated with radiotherapy plus ipilimumab. The receptor source for this set is a human donor with non-small cell lung cancer that progressed on radiotherapy plus ipilimumab. Some clones in this sample may be carry-over from other donors' samples.

The chain employs TRBV5-4 and TRBJ1-6; 8 nucleotides match TRBD1. In germline, CDR1 is SGHNT, CDR2 YYREEE (reference sequence). The CDR3 spans 14 residues. The trim removed 4 bases at V and 6 bases at J, leaving 3 bases unmatched. CDR3 amino acids: CASSTGQGNSPLHF. In DNA form, the CDR3 reads TGTGCCAGCAGCACCGGACAGGGTAATTCACCCCTCCACTTT.

This chain connects TRBV13 to TRBJ2-3; 9 bases agree with TRBD1. This CDR3 spans 15 amino acids. Germline loops: CDR1 PRHDT, CDR2 FYEKMQ (reference sequence). Trimming removed 0 bases from V and 4 bases from J; junction bases left unmatched: 2. The CDR3 DNA sequence: TGTGCCAGCAGCTTAGGAGACAGGGGGTCAGATACGCAGTATTTT. Residues: CASSLGDRGSDTQYF.

The V gene is TRBV5-1, the J gene TRBJ2-3; tentatively, D is TRBD2 (6 bases). The CDR3 consists of 15 residues. The germline V gene encodes CDR1 SGHRS and CDR2 YFSETQ. The V and J ends lost 0 bases and 5 bases respectively, with 13 bases between them. The CDR3 reads CASSLGTSFGDTQYF. The CDR3 DNA reads TGCGCCAGCAGCTTGGGAACTAGCTTCGGAGATACGCAGTATTTT.

The chain couples TRBV27 to TRBJ2-5; 10 bases line up with TRBD1. The V gene end was trimmed by 0 bases and the J gene end by 5 bases; junction bases not matched to a gene: 9. CDR3 size: 17 residues. Germline V CDR1 and CDR2: MNHEY, SMNVEV (reference sequence). For the CDR3, the DNA is TGTGCCAGCAGTTTATCCGGTCGGGACAGGGGTTGGGAGACCCAGTACTTC. The encoded protein is CASSLSGRDRGWETQYF.

This sequence joins TRBV4-2 and TRBJ1-2, with D unresolved. Trimming pared 0 bases from V and 4 bases from J, leaving 9 bases between. Germline values: CDR1 LGHNA, CDR2 YNFKEQ. CDR3 size: 14 residues. The CDR3 DNA reads TGTGCCAGCAGCCAAGATAGGCAGAGCTATGGCTACACCTTC. It yields the protein CASSQDRQSYGYTF.

The J gene is TRBJ1-5, the V gene TRBV30; D unresolved. The germline CDR1 and CDR2 sequences are GTSNPN and SVGIG (reference sequence). The CDR3 sequence is 13 residues long. Trimming removed 3 bases from V and 4 bases from J, with 10 bases in between. The DNA for the CDR3 is TGTGCCTGGAGCCTGAGGACTAATCAGCCCCAGCATTTT. Protein sequence: CAWSLRTNQPQHF.

The chain combines TRBV4-3 with TRBJ1-1, with 7 nucleotides matching TRBD1. The V gene's germline CDR1 is LGHNA and CDR2 YSLEER. The CDR3 consists of 13 residues. The V segment lost 0 bases and the J segment 14 bases; nucleotides outside the gene matches: 9. CDR3 DNA: TGCGCCAGCAGCCAAGACTGGACAGGCCTCCGGTTCTTT. Encoded protein: CASSQDWTGLRFF.

This sequence joins TRBV6-1 and TRBJ1-2, with TRBD1 as a possible D gene (6 bases). Germline V CDR1 and CDR2: MNHNS, SASEGT. The CDR3 loop spans 16 amino acids. V lost 8 bases, J lost 4 bases, and 23 bases lay in between. The CDR3 here is CASGGGRDSGTYGYTF. CDR3 DNA sequence: TGTGCCAGCGGTGGGGGCAGGGACTCCGGGACCTATGGCTACACCTTC.

The chain combines TRBV7-9 with TRBJ2-5; D is ambiguous. From germline, CDR1 is SEHNR and CDR2 FQNEAQ (reference sequence). With 1 base removed from V and 4 bases from J, the gap between germline ends came to 7 bases. CDR3 length equals 13 residues. The DNA for the CDR3 is TGTGCCAGCAGCTTAGGGGTCCTAGAGACCCAGTACTTC. Amino acids: CASSLGVLETQYF.

This sequence joins TRBV5-1 and TRBJ1-2; D is uncertain. Between the trimmed V and J ends, which lost 2 bases and 0 bases, there was a span of 5 bases. The CDR3 totals 13 residues. From germline, CDR1 is SGHRS and CDR2 YFSETQ. The CDR3 bases are TGCGCCAGCAGCTTAGAGGCTAACTATGGCTACACCTTC. It codes for CASSLEANYGYTF.

This chain links TRBV6-5 with TRBJ2-3; D gene unclear. Germline lookup yields CDR1 MNHEY and CDR2 SVGAGI. CDR3 length: 13 residues. V was shortened by 2 bases and J by 0 bases, with 3 bases between the two germline ends. CDR3 protein: CASSYRSTDTQYF. The CDR3 DNA sequence: TGTGCCAGCAGTTACAGGAGCACAGATACGCAGTATTTT.

This chain joins TRBV9 and TRBJ1-6; 12 bases are shared with TRBD1. V trimming: 3 bases; J trimming: 0 bases; junction bases outside the gene matches: 4. CDR3 length: 18 residues. Per the germline V gene, CDR1 is SGDLS and CDR2 is YYNGEE. CDR3 residues: CASSAGTGGSSYNSPLHF. The CDR3 DNA follows: TGTGCCAGCAGCGCCGGGACAGGGGGCTCCTCCTATAATTCACCCCTCCACTTT. The whole variable domain, filled in from reference TRBV9 and TRBJ1-6, reads DSGVTQTPKHLITATGQRVTLRCSPRSGDLSVYWYQQSLDQGLQFLIQYYNGEERAKGNILERFSAQQFPDLHSELNLSSLELGDSALYFCASSAGTGGSSYNSPLHFGNGTRLTVT.

V is TRBV7-2 and J is TRBJ1-1; D unresolved. The V gene's germline CDR1 is SGHTA and CDR2 FQGNSA. This CDR3 spans 13 amino acids. V was cut by 3 bases and J by 0 bases, with 5 bases left in between. CDR3 sequence reads: CASSFTVNTEAFF. The CDR3 bases are TGTGCCAGCAGCTTCACGGTGAACACTGAAGCTTTCTTT.

The chain couples TRBV7-2 to TRBJ1-5; no firm D call. The V end lost 1 base, the J end lost 12 bases, and 16 bases lay between the germline ends. The CDR3 consists of 14 residues. Germline lookup yields CDR1 SGHTA and CDR2 FQGNSA. The CDR3 nucleotides are TGTGCCAGCAGCTTAGGAGGCTCTGGAAAGCTCCAGCATTTT. Amino acids: CASSLGGSGKLQHF.

The J gene is TRBJ1-1, the V gene TRBV21-1; the table calls TRBD1, which could not be checked here. TRBV21-1 is classified as a pseudogene. CDR3 length: 15 residues. Written as DNA, the CDR3 is TGTGCCAGCAGCACTAGACAGTTTCTGAACACTGAAGCTTTCTTT. Its translation is CASSTRQFLNTEAFF.

V is TRBV6-6 and J is TRBJ2-5; 7 positions agree with TRBD1. J lost 4 bases, V lost 5 bases, and 13 bases had no gene match. Germline CDR1 is MNHNY and CDR2 is SVGAGI (reference sequence). The CDR3 sequence is 16 residues long. CDR3 DNA sequence: TGTGCCAGCAGTAGAACGACAGGGCTCACAGGAGAGACCCAGTACTTC. Translated: CASSRTTGLTGETQYF.

Worth noting for this clone: One base away lies a much larger clone, so this may be a sequencing read error. The chain couples TRBV7-2 to TRBJ1-6, with TRBD1 matching over 7 bases. CDR1 and CDR2 (germline): SGHTA, FQGNSA. The ends lost 5 bases at V and 9 bases at J; junction bases unmatched: 7. The CDR3 covers 14 residues. CDR3 nucleotides: TGTGCCAGCAGCACCGTCGACAGGGCTTCACCCCTCCACTTT. Translated, it gives CASSTVDRASPLHF.

The chain has TRBV27 and TRBJ1-6; D unclear. CDR3 size: 19 residues. The V and J ends lost 6 bases and 1 base respectively, with 22 bases between them. Germline CDR1 reads MNHEY; CDR2 reads SMNVEV (reference sequence). The CDR3 protein is CASSPRPDRGWSYNSPLHF. CDR3 sequence (DNA): TGTGCCAGCAGCCCCCGACCTGATAGAGGGTGGTCCTATAATTCACCCCTCCACTTT.

The rearrangement joins TRBV6-5 to TRBJ2-2; D unresolved. The CDR3 runs to 15 residues. CDR1 is MNHEY and CDR2 is SVGAGI in the germline V gene. Trimming removed 4 bases at V and 4 bases at J, with 13 bases between. CDR3 sequence: CASSFPGVGTGELFF. CDR3 DNA sequence: TGTGCCAGCAGTTTTCCGGGCGTTGGCACCGGGGAGCTGTTTTTT.

This clone was observed a single time. The V call is TRBV7-9, the J call TRBJ2-7; 7 bases are a match to TRBD1. The CDR3 extends over 15 amino acids. The trim removed 5 bases at V and 3 bases at J, leaving 10 bases unmatched. In germline, CDR1 is SEHNR, CDR2 FQNEAQ (reference sequence). CDR3 amino acids: CASSHSRDSNYEQYF. For the CDR3, the DNA is TGTGCCAGCAGCCATTCCCGGGACAGTAACTACGAGCAGTACTTC. The whole variable domain, remainder taken from reference TRBV7-9 and TRBJ2-7, is DTGVSQNPRHKITKRGQNVTFRCDPISEHNRLYWYRQTLGQGPEFLTYFQNEAQLEKSRLLSDRFSAERPKGSFSTLEIQRTEQGDSAMYLCASSHSRDSNYEQYFGPGTRLTVT.

Points on this clone: Other DNA sequences within the sample encode an identical CDR3. This chain connects TRBV5-1 to TRBJ1-2, with a possible D match to TRBD1 (5 bases). Germline CDR1 is SGHRS and CDR2 is YFSETQ. V gave up 4 bases and J gave up 0 bases, with 10 bases separating them. The CDR3 has 14 amino acids. For the CDR3, the DNA is TGCGCCAGCAGCCAAGGGGACCCTAACTATGGCTACACCTTC. Translated, it gives CASSQGDPNYGYTF.

This clone appeared a single time. The V and J genes are TRBV5-1 and TRBJ2-3; D is unclear. The CDR3 length is 12 residues. Germline V gene lookup returns CDR1 SGHRS and CDR2 YFSETQ. V shed 2 bases and J shed 4 bases, with 5 bases lying between them. CDR3 region: CASSLGSDTQYF. The CDR3 nucleotides are TGCGCCAGCAGCTTAGGGTCAGATACGCAGTATTTT.

The chain links TRBV19 to TRBJ2-7; the D gene is possibly TRBD1 (5 bases). CDR3 size: 13 residues. Germline values: CDR1 LNHDA, CDR2 SQIVND (reference sequence). The V and J ends lost 6 bases and 2 bases respectively, with 11 bases between them. The CDR3 coding sequence is TGTGCCAGTAGCACGACAGTGACCTACGAGCAGTACTTC. As protein: CASSTTVTYEQYF.

The V gene is TRBV29-1, the J gene TRBJ1-4; TRBD1 agrees at 9 bases. From germline, CDR1 is SQVTM and CDR2 ANQGSEA. The CDR3 contains 14 residues. The V segment lost 6 bases and the J segment 8 bases; nucleotides outside the gene matches: 10. CDR3 protein: CSVGNRGRWEKLFF. As DNA, the CDR3 is TGCAGCGTGGGGAACAGGGGGCGCTGGGAAAAACTGTTTTTT.

The rearrangement links TRBV30 to TRBJ1-5; 7 positions agree with TRBD1. This CDR3 is built from 15 residues. Looked up from germline, CDR1 is GTSNPN and CDR2 is SVGIG (reference sequence). The J segment lost 5 bases and the V segment lost 3 bases, leaving 10 bases of the junction unmatched. The CDR3 coding sequence is TGTGCCTGGAGGGCGCCAGGGGGGGTGGATCAGCCCCAGCATTTT. Protein: CAWRAPGGVDQPQHF.

This clone was seen once. This chain connects TRBV19 to TRBJ2-1; 7 bases fit TRBD1. The CDR3 is made up of 15 amino acids. Germline CDR1 reads LNHDA; CDR2 reads SQIVND (reference sequence). J was trimmed by 2 bases and V by 5 bases; bases with no gene match: 6. CDR3 nucleotide sequence: TGTGCCAGTAGTCCATCCGGGACAGCCTACAATGAGCAGTTCTTC. Residues: CASSPSGTAYNEQFF. The full variable domain, with the rest looked up from reference TRBV19 and TRBJ2-1, is DGGITQSPKYLFRKEGQNVTLSCEQNLNHDAMYWYRQDPGQGLRLIYYSQIVNDFQKGDIAEGYSVSREKKESFPLTVTSAQKNPTAFYLCASSPSGTAYNEQFFGPGTRLTVL.

The chain has TRBV7-2 and TRBJ2-3, with 8 bases identical to TRBD2. CDR1 SGHTA and CDR2 FQGNSA come from the germline V gene. The CDR3 contains 13 residues. V lost 8 bases to trimming and J lost 3 bases; unmatched junction nucleotides: 4. The CDR3 loop is CASLRGGTDTQYF. In DNA form, the CDR3 reads TGTGCCAGCTTACGGGGGGGGACAGATACGCAGTATTTT.

This clone showed up just a few times. The CDR3 sequence is CASSLGGAGYEQYF. The CDR3 region has the DNA TGTGCCAGCAGCTTAGGGGGGGCTGGCTACGAGCAGTACTTC. The chain combines TRBV7-3 with TRBJ2-7, with D perhaps matching TRBD2 (7 bases). V was clipped by 2 bases and J by 3 bases, with 11 bases between them. Germline V lookup: CDR1 SGHTA, CDR2 FQGTGA. The CDR3 is 14 amino acids. Supplemented by reference TRBV7-3 and TRBJ2-7, the full variable domain reads GAGVSQTPSNKVTEKGKYVELRCDPISGHTALYWYRQSLGQGPEFLIYFQGTGAADDSGLPNDRFFAVRPEGSVSTLKIQRTERGDSAVYLCASSLGGAGYEQYFGPGTRLTVT.

The V gene is TRBV11-2, the J gene TRBJ2-1, with 12 positions matching TRBD2. The CDR3 contains 18 residues. Trimming cost V 0 bases and J 6 bases; bases outside gene matches: 9. Per the germline V gene, CDR1 is SGHAT and CDR2 is FQNNGV. In DNA form, the CDR3 reads TGTGCCAGCAGCTTAGAAAGAATCCTAGCGGGGGGGGCCAATGAGCAGTTCTTC. It yields the protein CASSLERILAGGANEQFF. The complete variable domain, with remaining parts taken from reference TRBV11-2 and TRBJ2-1, reads EAGVAQSPRYKIIEKRQSVAFWCNPISGHATLYWYQQILGQGPKLLIQFQNNGVVDDSQLPKDRFSAERLKGVDSTLKIQPAKLEDSAVYLCASSLERILAGGANEQFFGPGTRLTVL.

The chain is built from TRBV7-3 and TRBJ2-7, with a possible D match to TRBD2 (5 bases). The CDR3 contains 15 residues. Per the germline V gene, CDR1 is SGHTA and CDR2 is FQGTGA. Trimming removed 2 bases from V and 0 bases from J, with 11 bases in between. The CDR3 spells CASSLLPGSSYEQYF. CDR3 nucleotides: TGTGCCAGCAGCTTACTACCTGGGAGCTCCTACGAGCAGTACTTC. Full variable domain (outside the CDR3, taken from reference TRBV7-3 and TRBJ2-7): GAGVSQTPSNKVTEKGKYVELRCDPISGHTALYWYRQSLGQGPEFLIYFQGTGAADDSGLPNDRFFAVRPEGSVSTLKIQRTERGDSAVYLCASSLLPGSSYEQYFGPGTRLTVT.